The 23 T cell receptor beta chains reported below all come from one sample, sequenced in a study of long-term antiretroviral therapy in people with HIV. Investigators performed immunoSEQ version v3.0 at survey level. Using immunoSEQ multiplex PCR, the repertoire was profiled, and TCRdb retains in-frame clones only, with some absent. The sample lists 16,000 or so clones; about 85% were seen once. The source was unsorted PBMCs, collected 0.5 years after starting antiretroviral therapy. These receptors were obtained from a woman aged 40 to 49 with HIV.

The rearrangement uses TRBV28 and TRBJ2-7, with a tentative D call TRBD2 (5 bases). Deletions cut 5 bases from V and 5 bases from J, with 13 bases between. CDR1 is MDHEN and CDR2 is SYDVKM in the germline V gene. This CDR3 contains 13 residues. CDR3 residues: CASSTIGADEQYF. CDR3 coding DNA: TGTGCCAGCAGTACAATTGGAGCGGACGAGCAGTACTTC.

This clone showed up just a few times. The chain recombines TRBV11-2 with TRBJ2-7, with D unresolved. Germline V CDR1 and CDR2: SGHAT, FQNNGV. V gave up 5 bases and J gave up 6 bases, with 11 bases separating them. The CDR3 sequence is 12 residues long. CDR3 in amino acids: CASSRWVREQYF. DNA of the CDR3: TGTGCCAGCAGCCGGTGGGTACGCGAGCAGTACTTC. Full variable domain (remainder filled in from reference TRBV11-2 and TRBJ2-7): EAGVAQSPRYKIIEKRQSVAFWCNPISGHATLYWYQQILGQGPKLLIQFQNNGVVDDSQLPKDRFSAERLKGVDSTLKIQPAKLEDSAVYLCASSRWVREQYFGPGTRLTVT.

This clone counts as medium-sized. This chain joins TRBV4-1 and TRBJ1-3; no firm D call. The CDR3 is 14 amino acids. Germline V lookup: CDR1 MGHRA, CDR2 YSYEKL. V gave up 5 bases and J gave up 4 bases, with 12 bases separating them. The CDR3 DNA is TGCGCCAGCAGCGGGATCGCGGAGGGAAACACCATATATTTT. Amino acids: CASSGIAEGNTIYF.

This sequence joins TRBV30 and TRBJ1-6; 8 nucleotides align to TRBD1. Trimming cost V 7 bases and J 6 bases; bases outside gene matches: 8. The V gene's germline CDR1 is GTSNPN and CDR2 SVGIG (reference sequence). This CDR3 is 14 amino acids long. CDR3 loop: CASTGVELNSPLHF. CDR3 nucleotides: TGTGCCTCGACAGGGGTCGAACTTAATTCACCCCTCCACTTT.

This clone was observed once. V gene TRBV7-9 combines with J gene TRBJ2-2; the D is unclear. The CDR3 has 14 amino acids. V shed 2 bases and J shed 4 bases, with 8 bases lying between them. Germline values: CDR1 SEHNR, CDR2 FQNEAQ (reference sequence). The CDR3: CASSLIAVTGELFF. The CDR3 DNA sequence: TGTGCCAGCAGCTTAATAGCAGTCACCGGGGAGCTGTTTTTT.

The V call is TRBV6-5, the J call TRBJ1-4; D is unclear. CDR1 and CDR2 (germline): MNHEY, SVGAGI. The CDR3 has 14 amino acids. Trimming left V 5 bases short and J 5 bases short, with 12 bases between. CDR3 sequence reads: CASSVLGSNEKLFF. The CDR3 region has the DNA TGTGCCAGCAGTGTACTAGGGAGCAATGAAAAACTGTTTTTT.

This chain connects TRBV6-6 to TRBJ1-5, with 10 bases fitting TRBD1. From germline, CDR1 is MNHNY and CDR2 SVGAGI (reference sequence). This CDR3 has 15 residues. V gave up 4 bases and J gave up 5 bases; unmatched junction bases: 5. CDR3 residues: CASSFTGTGDQPQHF. Here the CDR3 DNA reads TGTGCCAGCAGTTTCACCGGGACAGGGGATCAGCCCCAGCATTTT.

This sequence joins TRBV7-9 and TRBJ2-1; D is unclear. Trimming pared 5 bases from V and 0 bases from J, leaving 11 bases between. The germline V gene has CDR1 SEHNR and CDR2 FQNEAQ (reference sequence). This CDR3 is built from 15 residues. The CDR3 reads CASSLAGYSYNEQFF. In nucleotides, the CDR3 is TGTGCCAGCAGCCTCGCAGGTTACTCCTACAATGAGCAGTTCTTC. The full variable domain, completed using reference TRBV7-9 and TRBJ2-1, is DTGVSQNPRHKITKRGQNVTFRCDPISEHNRLYWYRQTLGQGPEFLTYFQNEAQLEKSRLLSDRFSAERPKGSFSTLEIQRTEQGDSAMYLCASSLAGYSYNEQFFGPGTRLTVL.

The chain uses TRBV10-3 and TRBJ2-5, with a possible D match to TRBD2 (6 bases). Germline V lookup: CDR1 ENHRY, CDR2 SYGVKD. V was trimmed by 4 bases and J by 2 bases, leaving 11 bases between them. The CDR3 extends over 14 amino acids. CDR3 nucleotide sequence: TGTGCCATCAGTGCGGGAGTAGGTCAAGAGACCCAGTACTTC. This encodes CAISAGVGQETQYF.

This clone has only a few counts. The genes are TRBV11-1 and TRBJ2-7, with D perhaps assigned TRBD1 or TRBD2 (5 bases each). Trimming took off 8 bases at V and 2 bases at J, with 10 bases between the two ends. The CDR3 is 12 amino acids. In germline, CDR1 is SGHAT, CDR2 FQDESV (reference sequence). In nucleotides, the CDR3 is TGTGCCAGCGGGACCCCACCCTACGAGCAGTACTTC. Translated: CASGTPPYEQYF.

This chain connects TRBV28 to TRBJ1-3; D might be TRBD1 (6 bases). Deletions cut 7 bases from V and 0 bases from J, with 13 bases between. The CDR3 contains 15 residues. Germline V gene lookup returns CDR1 MDHEN and CDR2 SYDVKM. CDR3 DNA sequence: TGTGCCAGCACCAGGGGAGGCCTCTCTGGAAACACCATATATTTT. Translating it yields CASTRGGLSGNTIYF. Supplemented by reference TRBV28 and TRBJ1-3, the full variable domain reads DVKVTQSSRYLVKRTGEKVFLECVQDMDHENMFWYRQDPGLGLRLIYFSYDVKMKEKGDIPEGYSVSREKKERFSLILESASTNQTSMYLCASTRGGLSGNTIYFGEGSWLTVV.

The gene calls are TRBV5-1 and TRBJ2-7; 7 bases are a match to TRBD1. The germline V gene has CDR1 SGHRS and CDR2 YFSETQ. Germline trimming cut 4 bases from V and 5 bases from J; bases unmatched to any gene: 6. CDR3 size: 13 residues. In DNA, the CDR3 is TGCGCCAGCAGCCAGCCCGACAGGGACGAGCAGTACTTC. The encoded protein is CASSQPDRDEQYF. The full variable domain, in which reference TRBV5-1 and TRBJ2-7 provide the parts outside the CDR3, is KAGVTQTPRYLIKTRGQQVTLSCSPISGHRSVSWYQQTPGQGLQFLFEYFSETQRNKGNFPGRFSGRQFSNSRSEMNVSTLELGDSALYLCASSQPDRDEQYFGPGTRLTVT.

The chain employs TRBV4-3 and TRBJ1-2; TRBD1 agrees at 8 bases. V dropped 1 base and J dropped 10; count of bases not matched to a gene: 11. Germline values: CDR1 LGHNA, CDR2 YSLEER. The CDR3 runs 15 residues. The CDR3 nucleotides read TGCGCCAGCAGCCAAGTCCCGGACAGGGCCGTTCTCTACACCTTC. Translating gives CASSQVPDRAVLYTF.

The chain uses TRBV7-9 and TRBJ2-2, with a possible D match to TRBD2 (6 bases). V lost 4 bases and J 4 bases, leaving 16 bases between the germline ends. The CDR3 consists of 16 residues. From germline, CDR1 is SEHNR and CDR2 FQNEAQ (reference sequence). The CDR3 spells CASSSTGTGGTGELFF. The CDR3 DNA follows: TGTGCCAGCAGCTCGACCGGGACTGGGGGCACCGGGGAGCTGTTTTTT. Based on the CDR3 plus reference TRBV7-9 and TRBJ2-2, the full variable domain is DTGVSQNPRHKITKRGQNVTFRCDPISEHNRLYWYRQTLGQGPEFLTYFQNEAQLEKSRLLSDRFSAERPKGSFSTLEIQRTEQGDSAMYLCASSSTGTGGTGELFFGEGSRLTVL.

This chain links TRBV1 with TRBJ1-3; TRBD1 reflects the table's D call only, with no check against the DNA. TRBV1 is marked as a pseudogene. The CDR3 is 17 amino acids. As DNA, the CDR3 is TGCATCACGGCCCCAGGCCAGGGGAAAAGCTCTGGAAACACCATATATTTT. Its protein is CITAPGQGKSSGNTIYF.

The chain has TRBV7-9 and TRBJ2-7, with 9 nucleotides matching TRBD2. Germline V gene data show CDR1 as SEHNR and CDR2 as FQNEAQ (reference sequence). CDR3 size: 14 residues. The ends lost 5 bases at V and 3 bases at J; junction bases unmatched: 5. CDR3 nucleotides: TGTGCCAGCAGCGCGCGTAGCGGGAGCTACGAGCAGTACTTC. This translates into CASSARSGSYEQYF.

The J gene is TRBJ1-4, the V gene TRBV14, with D possibly being TRBD1 (5 bases). This CDR3 spans 14 amino acids. V lost 4 bases and J lost 5, with 11 bases in between. Germline CDR1 SGHDN, CDR2 FVKESK. CDR3 residues: CASSPREGNEKLFF. CDR3 DNA sequence: TGTGCCAGCAGCCCCCGGGAGGGGAATGAAAAACTGTTTTTT.

The gene calls are TRBV11-3 and TRBJ2-2; D is uncertain. This CDR3 region has 13 residues. Germline V gene sequence: CDR1 SGHNT, CDR2 YENEEA. Trimming took 2 bases from V and 1 from J, leaving 2 bases between them. As DNA, the CDR3 is TGTGCCAGCAGCTTATTGAACACCGGGGAGCTGTTTTTT. It codes for CASSLLNTGELFF.

The V and J genes are TRBV7-8 and TRBJ2-2; weak D call: TRBD2 (5 bases). Trimming shortened V by 4 bases and J by 1 base, and 7 bases separated the two germline ends. In germline, CDR1 is SGHVS, CDR2 FQNEAQ. The CDR3 has 14 residues. The CDR3 reads CASSSTRNTGELFF. The CDR3 DNA is TGTGCCAGCAGCTCCACTAGGAACACCGGGGAGCTGTTTTTT.

The chain is built from TRBV6-5 and TRBJ1-1; TRBD1 aligns across 7 bases. The CDR3 is made up of 15 amino acids. V shed 5 bases, J shed 3 bases, and the junction held 9 bases outside the gene matches. Germline-derived CDR1 and CDR2 are MNHEY and SVGAGI. CDR3 nucleotides: TGTGCCAGCAGTACCTACAGGGGCGGTTACACTGAAGCTTTCTTT. Protein product: CASSTYRGGYTEAFF.

This clone appeared a single time. CDR3 region: CASSYNPNQPQHF. DNA for the CDR3: TGTGCCAGCAGTTACAATCCTAATCAGCCCCAGCATTTT. The chain joins TRBV6-5 to TRBJ1-5, with unresolved D. The CDR3 length is 13 residues. CDR1 is MNHEY and CDR2 is SVGAGI in the germline V gene. Trimming took 2 bases from V and 4 from J, leaving 6 bases between them.

J is TRBJ2-1 and V is TRBV11-3; 11 bases match TRBD2. With 5 bases clipped from V and 5 bases from J, the junction kept 5 bases outside the gene matches. The V gene's germline CDR1 is SGHNT and CDR2 YENEEA. The CDR3 spans 15 residues. The CDR3 DNA reads as TGTGCCAGCAGCCCGGGACTAGCGGAAAACAATGAGCAGTTCTTC. Protein: CASSPGLAENNEQFF.

This chain uses TRBV5-4 with TRBJ1-1, with D possibly being TRBD1 (5 bases). The V gene lost 10 bases and the J gene lost 6 bases, with 19 bases spanning the gap. Germline V lookup: CDR1 SGHNT, CDR2 YYREEE (reference sequence). The CDR3 totals 13 residues. CDR3 sequence: CAAEDKGPSEAFF. The CDR3 DNA reads as TGTGCCGCAGAGGACAAGGGGCCCTCTGAAGCTTTCTTT.